These 22 T cell receptor beta chains originate from one sample sequenced in a study of blood T cells in healthy people across ages. A J-beta primer mix and a sample-barcoded 5' primer were used in a second PCR of about 6 to 12 cycles. TCRdb recomputed calls from the 5' RACE reads with MiXCR, one row per CDR3 protein. This sample yields about a million distinct CDR3 sequences, of which around 48% are seen a single time; 10% to 15% belongs to the top ten. The sequenced sample consisted of blood. The source is a man aged 25 to 45 in good health.

The genes are TRBV6-2 or TRBV6-3 and TRBJ2-7; 8 bases align to TRBD2. The J segment lost 1 base and the V segment lost 2 bases, leaving 7 bases of the junction unmatched. CDR1 and CDR2 from the germline V gene are MNHEY and SVGEGT. CDR3 size: 16 residues. This CDR3 reads CASSYIGGGTSYEQYF. The CDR3 DNA sequence: TGTGCCAGCAGTTACATCGGCGGGGGGACATCCTACGAGCAGTACTTC.

The CDR3 loop reads CASSLDTNEQFF. The CDR3 DNA is TGTGCCAGCAGCCTTGACACCAATGAGCAGTTCTTC. The chain is built from TRBV7-2 and TRBJ2-1; D call uncertain. Germline V gives CDR1 SGHTA, CDR2 FQGNSA. The CDR3 extends over 12 amino acids. The V end lost 5 bases, the J end lost 6 bases, and 8 bases lay between the germline ends.

The CDR3 is CAWSVSQGIDTQYF. In DNA form, the CDR3 reads TGTGCCTGGAGTGTGAGCCAGGGAATAGATACGCAGTATTTT. The V gene is TRBV30, the J gene TRBJ2-3, with D tentatively TRBD1 (5 bases). Deletions cut 0 bases from V and 5 bases from J, with 12 bases between. CDR3 length: 14 amino acids. CDR1 is GTSNPN, CDR2 SVGIG, per germline (reference sequence).

V usage is TRBV6-5 and J usage is TRBJ1-5; D is uncertain. The CDR3 contains 15 residues. Trimming removed 2 bases from V and 6 bases from J, with 14 bases in between. Germline CDR1 reads MNHEY; CDR2 reads SVGAGI. CDR3 sequence (DNA): TGTGCCAGCAGTTACGGCGGGGATCCTAGTCAGCCCCAGCATTTT. Translation: CASSYGGDPSQPQHF.

This clonotype came up a few times. The chain recombines TRBV7-2 with TRBJ2-1; D perhaps matches TRBD2 (5 bases). Looked up from germline, CDR1 is SGHTA and CDR2 is FQGNSA. This CDR3 comprises 17 residues. Trimming took off 5 bases at V and 0 bases at J, with 17 bases between the two ends. For the CDR3, the DNA is TGTGCCAGCAGCCCCCCTAAGCGGACCAGCTCCTACAATGAGCAGTTCTTC. It specifies CASSPPKRTSSYNEQFF.

This clonotype was seen a few times. The junction differs from germline at one of its ends, possibly a read error. V and J are TRBV7-7 and TRBJ2-5; the match to TRBD2 covers 7 bases. Germline assignment: CDR1 SSHAT and CDR2 FNYEAQ (reference sequence). The CDR3 spans 14 residues. CDR3 residues: CASSLPGLQETQYF. As DNA, the CDR3 is TGTGCTAGCAGCTTACCGGGACTACAGGAGACCCAGTACTTC.

This clonotype has more than one count but fewer than ten. This chain joins TRBV15 and TRBJ2-1; no clear D gene. This CDR3 is 14 amino acids long. Germline loops: CDR1 LNHNV, CDR2 YYDKDF (reference sequence). V was cut by 8 bases and J by 6 bases, with 17 bases left in between. The CDR3 DNA is TGTGCCACCCAGTTCGGAACCCGTTTCAATGAGCAGTTCTTC. Its protein is CATQFGTRFNEQFF.

The chain employs TRBV20-1 and TRBJ2-7; 7 bases match TRBD1. The CDR3 sequence is 14 residues long. V lost 4 bases, J lost 2 bases, and 8 bases stayed unmatched. CDR1 and CDR2 (germline): DFQATT, SNEGSKA (reference sequence). For the CDR3, the DNA is TGCAGTGCTATTGACAGGGTTAGGACCTACGAGCAGTACTTC. The encoded protein is CSAIDRVRTYEQYF.

This clonotype has at least ten counts. The chain uses TRBV9 and TRBJ2-5, with 10 nucleotides matching TRBD1. The DNA end favors TRBJ2-7, so the J call may be wrong. CDR3 length: 15 amino acids. CDR1 and CDR2 from the germline V gene are SGDLS and YYNGEE. CDR3 sequence reads: CASSVVPGQGGEQYF. CDR3 DNA: TGTGCCAGCAGCGTAGTCCCTGGACAGGGGGGCGAGCAGTACTTC.

This chain's CDR3 is CASSQDPGSKNIQYF. Here the CDR3 DNA reads TGCGCCAGCAGCCAAGATCCGGGAAGCAAAAACATTCAGTACTTC. The chain couples TRBV4-1 to TRBJ2-4, with D possibly being TRBD2 (5 bases). CDR3 length: 15 amino acids. Germline-derived CDR1 and CDR2 are MGHRA and YSYEKL. V lost 0 bases, J lost 3 bases, and 9 bases lay in between.

The chain couples TRBV27 to TRBJ2-7; a possible D gene is TRBD2 (6 bases). Germline V gene lookup returns CDR1 MNHEY and CDR2 SMNVEV (reference sequence). Deletions cut 5 bases from V and 7 bases from J, with 9 bases between. This CDR3 comprises 11 residues. Written as DNA, the CDR3 is TGTGCCAGCAGTGGAGGGATTGAGCAGTACTTC. Protein: CASSGGIEQYF.

The rearrangement joins TRBV28 to TRBJ2-7, with 7 bases that match TRBD1. CDR1 and CDR2 (germline): MDHEN, SYDVKM. The CDR3 spans 13 residues. The trim removed 8 bases at V and 3 bases at J, leaving 7 bases unmatched. The CDR3 is CASYRDSNYEQYF. For the CDR3, the DNA is TGTGCCAGCTACCGGGACAGTAACTACGAGCAGTACTTC.

V is TRBV7-9 and J is TRBJ1-2; 7 positions match TRBD1. V trimming: 1 base; J trimming: 5 bases; junction bases outside the gene matches: 7. Germline CDR1 SEHNR, CDR2 FQNEAQ (reference sequence). The CDR3 runs 15 residues. The CDR3 coding sequence is TGTGCCAGCAGCTTAGAGGCCGGGACAGCTTATGGCTACACCTTC. Its protein is CASSLEAGTAYGYTF.

The rearrangement uses TRBV4-1 and TRBJ1-1, with unresolved D. The CDR3 sequence is 15 residues long. V shed 0 bases and J shed 3 bases, with 11 bases lying between them. Germline V gene sequence: CDR1 MGHRA, CDR2 YSYEKL. The CDR3 is CASSQDGVADTEAFF. The DNA for the CDR3 is TGCGCCAGCAGCCAAGATGGGGTCGCCGACACTGAAGCTTTCTTT.

The sample holds a few counts of this clonotype. This chain links TRBV6-5 with TRBJ2-1; TRBD1 might be the D (6 bases). The V end lost 2 bases, the J end lost 1 base, and 15 bases lay between the germline ends. Germline CDR1 and CDR2: MNHEY and SVGAGI. This CDR3 is 17 amino acids long. The CDR3 loop reads CASSYTIPGASYNEQFF. The CDR3 bases are TGTGCCAGCAGTTACACAATCCCAGGGGCTTCCTACAATGAGCAGTTCTTC.

This clonotype was counted at least ten times. At one end, the junction sequence differs from germline, possibly due to a read error. The chain combines TRBV29-1 with TRBJ2-6; unclear D gene. The germline V gene has CDR1 SQVTM and CDR2 ANQGSEA. The CDR3 is 13 residues long. In nucleotides, the CDR3 is TGCAGCGCTGAAGTGGGTGGGGCCAACGTCCTGACTTTC. Translated: CSAEVGGANVLTF.

The chain has TRBV28 and TRBJ1-4, with D possibly being TRBD1 (5 bases). Germline loops: CDR1 MDHEN, CDR2 SYDVKM. This CDR3 spans 14 amino acids. V was clipped by 6 bases and J by 1 base, with 9 bases between them. The CDR3 here is CASRSGVTNEKLFF. The CDR3 DNA reads TGTGCCAGCAGGTCGGGGGTAACTAATGAAAAACTGTTTTTT.

The V and J genes are TRBV27 and TRBJ1-4; 7 positions agree with TRBD1. Germline loops: CDR1 MNHEY, CDR2 SMNVEV (reference sequence). The trim removed 5 bases at V and 2 bases at J, leaving 14 bases unmatched. The CDR3 contains 18 residues. CDR3 nucleotides: TGTGCCAGCAGTCCCCTCAGACAGGGATATCGGACTAATGAAAAACTGTTTTTT. Protein product: CASSPLRQGYRTNEKLFF.

The chain joins TRBV4-2 to TRBJ1-2; D is perhaps TRBD1 (6 bases). Between the trimmed V and J ends, which lost 3 bases and 1 base, there was a span of 12 bases. The germline V gene encodes CDR1 LGHNA and CDR2 YNFKEQ. This CDR3 has 15 amino acids. The CDR3 loop reads CASSQTGTLNYGYTF. The CDR3, as DNA: TGTGCCAGCAGCCAGACCGGGACACTTAACTATGGCTACACCTTC.

This clonotype was counted a few times. The chain links TRBV3-1 to TRBJ2-7, with D unresolved. Germline CDR1 reads LGHDT; CDR2 reads YNNKEL (reference sequence). V lost 4 bases and J lost 5, with 9 bases in between. The CDR3 has 12 amino acids. The CDR3 sequence is CASSLSEHEQYF. CDR3 in DNA: TGTGCCAGCAGCCTTTCGGAGCACGAGCAGTACTTC.

The sample holds one count of this clonotype. V is TRBV7-2 and J is TRBJ2-7, with 11 bases lining up with TRBD2. The V and J ends lost 5 bases and 1 base, in that order; junction bases with no gene match: 4. In germline, CDR1 is SGHTA, CDR2 FQGNSA. The CDR3 extends over 15 amino acids. The CDR3 here is CASSRGLAESYEQYF. The CDR3 nucleotides are TGTGCCAGCAGCCGGGGACTAGCGGAGTCCTACGAGCAGTACTTC.

The chain joins TRBV20-1 to TRBJ2-6, with D possibly TRBD1 on 6 matching bases. This CDR3 has 14 amino acids. Germline V gives CDR1 DFQATT, CDR2 SNEGSKA (reference sequence). V dropped 2 bases and J dropped 1 base, with 6 bases sitting between them. The CDR3 sequence: CSARTGSGANVLTF. The CDR3 coding sequence is TGCAGTGCTAGAACAGGGTCTGGGGCCAACGTCCTGACTTTC.